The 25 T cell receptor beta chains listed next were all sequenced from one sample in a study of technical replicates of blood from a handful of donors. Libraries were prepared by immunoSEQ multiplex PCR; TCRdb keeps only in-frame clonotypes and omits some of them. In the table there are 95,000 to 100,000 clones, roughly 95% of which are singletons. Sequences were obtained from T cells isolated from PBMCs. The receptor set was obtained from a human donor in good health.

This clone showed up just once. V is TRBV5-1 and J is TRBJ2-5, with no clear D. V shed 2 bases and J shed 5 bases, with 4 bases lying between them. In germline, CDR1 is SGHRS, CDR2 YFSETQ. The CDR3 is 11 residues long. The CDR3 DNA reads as TGCGCCAGCAGCTTCGAGGAGACCCAGTACTTC. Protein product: CASSFEETQYF.

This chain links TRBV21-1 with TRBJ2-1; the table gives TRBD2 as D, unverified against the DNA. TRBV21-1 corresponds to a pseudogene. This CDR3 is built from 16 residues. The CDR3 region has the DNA TGTGCCAGCAGCAAAGGGGCCAGCGGCCTGCTGTGTGAGCAGTTCTTC. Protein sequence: CASSKGASGLLCEQFF.

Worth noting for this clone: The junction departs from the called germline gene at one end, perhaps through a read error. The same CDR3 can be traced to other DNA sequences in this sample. The CDR3 spells CASSSLASGDYEQYF. The DNA for the CDR3 is TGTGCCAGCAGTTCCCTTGCTAGCGGGGACTACGAGCAGTACTTT. The rearrangement links TRBV6-5 to TRBJ2-7; 9 nucleotides align to TRBD2. Germline V gene lookup returns CDR1 MNHEY and CDR2 SVGAGI. The CDR3 is 15 amino acids.

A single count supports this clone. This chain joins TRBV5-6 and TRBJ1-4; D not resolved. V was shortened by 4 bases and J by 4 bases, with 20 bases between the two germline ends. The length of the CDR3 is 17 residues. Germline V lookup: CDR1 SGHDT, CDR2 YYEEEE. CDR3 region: CASSPDVELRLNEKLFF. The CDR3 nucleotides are TGTGCCAGCAGCCCGGATGTAGAGTTACGACTTAATGAAAAACTGTTTTTT.

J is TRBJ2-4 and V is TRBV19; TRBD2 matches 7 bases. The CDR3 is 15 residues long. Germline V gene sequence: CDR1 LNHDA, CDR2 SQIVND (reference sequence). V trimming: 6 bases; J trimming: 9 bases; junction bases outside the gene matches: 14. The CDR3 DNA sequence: TGTGCCAGTAGAGCTAGCGGCCAAACTGGAGGCATTCAGTACTTC. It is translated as CASRASGQTGGIQYF.

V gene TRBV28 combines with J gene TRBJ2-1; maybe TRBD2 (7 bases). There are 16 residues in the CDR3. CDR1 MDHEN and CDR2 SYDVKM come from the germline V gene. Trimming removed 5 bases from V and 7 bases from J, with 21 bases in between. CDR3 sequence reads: CASSRSRGGFKNEQFF. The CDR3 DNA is TGTGCCAGCAGTCGAAGCAGGGGAGGGTTTAAGAATGAGCAGTTCTTC.

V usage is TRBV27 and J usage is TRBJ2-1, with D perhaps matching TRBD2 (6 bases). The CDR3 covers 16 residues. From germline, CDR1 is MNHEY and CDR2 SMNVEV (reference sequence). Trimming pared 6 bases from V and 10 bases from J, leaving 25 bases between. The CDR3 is CASRALGSGPLREQFF. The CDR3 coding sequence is TGTGCCAGCAGGGCCCTCGGGAGCGGCCCCCTTAGGGAGCAGTTCTTC.

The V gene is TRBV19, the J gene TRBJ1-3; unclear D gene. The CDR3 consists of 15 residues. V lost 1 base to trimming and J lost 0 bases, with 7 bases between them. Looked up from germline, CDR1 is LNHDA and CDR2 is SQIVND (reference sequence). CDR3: CASSIAPSSGNTIYF. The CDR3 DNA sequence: TGTGCCAGTAGTATAGCACCGAGCTCTGGAAACACCATATATTTT.

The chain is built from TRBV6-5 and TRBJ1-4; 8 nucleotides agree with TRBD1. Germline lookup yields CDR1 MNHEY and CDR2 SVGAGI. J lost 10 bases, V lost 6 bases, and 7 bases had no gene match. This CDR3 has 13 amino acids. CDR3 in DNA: TGTGCCAGCAGGCCGGACAGGGTCGGAAAACTGTTTTTT. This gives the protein CASRPDRVGKLFF.

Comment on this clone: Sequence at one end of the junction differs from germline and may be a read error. CDR3 in amino acids: CASSRGSGQALRF. The CDR3 nucleotides are TGTGCCAGCAGCCGTGGTTCGGGACAGGCCCTTCGCTTC. The V and J genes are TRBV11-2 and TRBJ2-7, with 8 positions matching TRBD1. Germline CDR1 is SGHAT and CDR2 is FQNNGV. The CDR3 extends over 13 amino acids.

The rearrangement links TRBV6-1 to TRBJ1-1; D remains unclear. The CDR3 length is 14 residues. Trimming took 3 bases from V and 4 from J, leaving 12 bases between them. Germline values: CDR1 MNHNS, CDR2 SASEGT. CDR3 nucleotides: TGTGCCAGCAGTGAGACCGGGCGGGCCACTGAAGCTTTCTTT. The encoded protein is CASSETGRATEAFF.

CDR3 loop: CASMNRGGEETQYF. The CDR3 DNA reads as TGTGCCAGCATGAACAGGGGTGGGGAAGAGACCCAGTACTTC. The chain recombines TRBV6-1 with TRBJ2-5; 7 nucleotides line up with TRBD1. CDR1 and CDR2 (germline): MNHNS, SASEGT. The ends lost 7 bases at V and 3 bases at J; junction bases unmatched: 8. This CDR3 contains 14 residues.

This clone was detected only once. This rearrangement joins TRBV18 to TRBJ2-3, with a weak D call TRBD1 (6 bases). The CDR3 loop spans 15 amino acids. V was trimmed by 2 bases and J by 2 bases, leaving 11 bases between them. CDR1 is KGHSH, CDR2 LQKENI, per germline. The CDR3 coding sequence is TGTGCCAGCTCACCATCGGGACAAAACACAGATACGCAGTATTTT. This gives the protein CASSPSGQNTDTQYF.

CDR3 coding DNA: TGCGCCAGCAGCCAAGATCCCCCCAGGGGGCCTAACTATGGCTACACCTTC. Encoded protein: CASSQDPPRGPNYGYTF. V is TRBV4-1 and J is TRBJ1-2, with TRBD1 matching over 8 bases. The CDR3 loop spans 17 amino acids. Trimming took 0 bases from V and 0 from J; bases not matched to a gene: 6. Germline lookup yields CDR1 MGHRA and CDR2 YSYEKL.

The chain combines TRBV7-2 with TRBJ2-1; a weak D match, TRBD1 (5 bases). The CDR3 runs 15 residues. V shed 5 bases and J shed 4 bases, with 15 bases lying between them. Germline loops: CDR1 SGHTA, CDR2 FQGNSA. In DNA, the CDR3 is TGTGCCAGCAGCATACTCCAGGGTGCTTACAATGAGCAGTTCTTC. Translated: CASSILQGAYNEQFF.

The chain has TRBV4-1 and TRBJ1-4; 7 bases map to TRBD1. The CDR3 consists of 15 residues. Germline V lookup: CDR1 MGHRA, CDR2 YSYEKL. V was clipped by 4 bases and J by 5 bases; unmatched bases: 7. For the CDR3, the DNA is TGCGCCAGCAGCCCGCGACAGGGACCAAATGAAAAACTGTTTTTT. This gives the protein CASSPRQGPNEKLFF.

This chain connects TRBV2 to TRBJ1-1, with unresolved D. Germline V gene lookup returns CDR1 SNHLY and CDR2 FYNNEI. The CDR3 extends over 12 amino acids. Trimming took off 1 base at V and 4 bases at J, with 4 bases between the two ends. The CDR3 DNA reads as TGTGCCAGCAGTGAAGTTCGCACTGAAGCTTTCTTT. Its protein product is CASSEVRTEAFF.

DNA for the CDR3: TGTGCCAGCAGTCAACAGGGAAGGGATAATTCACCCCTCCACTTT. As protein: CASSQQGRDNSPLHF. The chain is built from TRBV2 and TRBJ1-6; D is possibly TRBD1 (6 bases). CDR3 length equals 15 residues. Germline lookup yields CDR1 SNHLY and CDR2 FYNNEI. With 5 bases removed from V and 5 bases from J, the gap between germline ends came to 13 bases.

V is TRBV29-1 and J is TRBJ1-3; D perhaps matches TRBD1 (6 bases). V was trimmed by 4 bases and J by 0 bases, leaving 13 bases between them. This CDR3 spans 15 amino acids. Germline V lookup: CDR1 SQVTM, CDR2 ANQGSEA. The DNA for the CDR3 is TGCAGCGTTGCTGGGGGCAGAGGCTCTGGAAACACCATATATTTT. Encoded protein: CSVAGGRGSGNTIYF. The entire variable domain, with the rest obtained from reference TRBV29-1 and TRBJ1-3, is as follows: SAVISQKPSRDICQRGTSLTIQCQVDSQVTMMFWYRQQPGQSLTLIATANQGSEATYESGFVIDKFPISRPNLTFSTLTVSNMSPEDSSIYLCSVAGGRGSGNTIYFGEGSWLTVV.

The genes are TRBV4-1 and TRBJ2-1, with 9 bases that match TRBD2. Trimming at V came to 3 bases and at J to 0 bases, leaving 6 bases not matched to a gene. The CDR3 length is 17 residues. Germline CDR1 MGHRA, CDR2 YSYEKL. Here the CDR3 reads CASSQRLAEVSYNEQFF. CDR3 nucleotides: TGCGCCAGCAGCCAGCGACTAGCGGAGGTCTCCTACAATGAGCAGTTCTTC.

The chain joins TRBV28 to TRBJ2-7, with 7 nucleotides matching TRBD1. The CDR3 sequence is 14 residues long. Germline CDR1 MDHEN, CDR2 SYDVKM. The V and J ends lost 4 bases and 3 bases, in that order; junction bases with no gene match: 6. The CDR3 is CASSSRTGYYEQYF. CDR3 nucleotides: TGTGCCAGCAGTTCAAGGACAGGATACTACGAGCAGTACTTC.

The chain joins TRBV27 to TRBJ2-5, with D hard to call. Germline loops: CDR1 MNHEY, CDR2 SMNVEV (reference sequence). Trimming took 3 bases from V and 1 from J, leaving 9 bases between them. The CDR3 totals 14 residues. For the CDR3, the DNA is TGTGCCAGCAGTTTCTGGGCAGCCCAAGAGACCCAGTACTTC. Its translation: CASSFWAAQETQYF.

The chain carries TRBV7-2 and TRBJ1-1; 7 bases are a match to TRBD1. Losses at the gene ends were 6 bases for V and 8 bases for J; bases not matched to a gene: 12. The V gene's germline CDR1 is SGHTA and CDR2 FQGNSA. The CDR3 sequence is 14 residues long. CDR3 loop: CASSRPQGSKEAFF. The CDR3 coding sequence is TGTGCCAGCAGTCGCCCACAGGGGAGTAAAGAAGCTTTCTTT.

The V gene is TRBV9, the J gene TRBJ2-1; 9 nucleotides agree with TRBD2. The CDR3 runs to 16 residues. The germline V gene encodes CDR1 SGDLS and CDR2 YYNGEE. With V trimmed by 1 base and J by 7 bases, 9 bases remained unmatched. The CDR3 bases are TGTGCCAGCAGCGTACTAGCGGGGAGAAGCAAGAATGAGCAGTTCTTC. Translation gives CASSVLAGRSKNEQFF.

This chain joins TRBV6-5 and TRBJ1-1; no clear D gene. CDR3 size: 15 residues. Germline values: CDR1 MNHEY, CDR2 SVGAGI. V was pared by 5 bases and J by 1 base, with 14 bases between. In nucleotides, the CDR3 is TGTGCCAGCAGTCCCCCTACAGCTTCGAACACTGAAGCTTTCTTT. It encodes CASSPPTASNTEAFF.